These 10 T cell receptor beta chains came from one sample sequenced in a study of PD-1 blockade in classical Hodgkin lymphoma. Sequencing used immunoSEQ multiplex PCR; TCRdb keeps in-frame clones, though not all of them. The data hold around 60,000 clones, with around 90% observed a single time. The time point is: cycle 4 day 1 (C4D1), after 6 weeks of nivolumab. Autologous stem cell transplantation was followed by relapse in every patient, and brentuximab vedotin exposure varied. The sequencing here drew on peripheral blood mononuclear cells (PBMCs), taken before the fourth cycle of nivolumab. Source of these receptors: a human donor with classical Hodgkin lymphoma.

The genes are TRBV5-4 and TRBJ2-1, with D maybe TRBD2 (6 bases). The CDR3 covers 16 residues. Between the trimmed V and J ends, which lost 0 bases and 4 bases, there was a span of 14 bases. Germline CDR1 reads SGHNT; CDR2 reads YYREEE (reference sequence). The CDR3 DNA reads TGTGCCAGCAGCTTGGCTGGCGGGGCTTCTTACAATGAGCAGTTCTTC. Translated, it gives CASSLAGGASYNEQFF.

This clone has a single count. The chain couples TRBV5-6 to TRBJ2-7; the D is unclear. The length of the CDR3 is 14 residues. V lost 0 bases to trimming and J lost 6 bases, with 13 bases between them. The germline gives CDR1 SGHDT, CDR2 YYEEEE. Written as DNA, the CDR3 is TGTGCCAGCAGCTTGGCCGGGTTCTCGGGCGAGCAGTACTTC. Protein: CASSLAGFSGEQYF.

The chain combines TRBV2 with TRBJ2-2; 7 nucleotides align to TRBD1. This CDR3 is built from 15 residues. The ends lost 6 bases at V and 4 bases at J; junction bases unmatched: 8. The germline V gene has CDR1 SNHLY and CDR2 FYNNEI. As DNA, the CDR3 is TGTGCCAGCAGGGGACAGCCCATAGGCACCGGGGAGCTGTTTTTT. Amino acids: CASRGQPIGTGELFF.

The V call is TRBV27, the J call TRBJ1-1, with D uncertain. The V gene lost 4 bases and the J gene lost 5 bases, with 11 bases spanning the gap. Germline V gene data show CDR1 as MNHEY and CDR2 as SMNVEV (reference sequence). CDR3 length equals 13 residues. CDR3 protein: CASSSQMGTEAFF. The CDR3 nucleotides are TGTGCCAGCAGTTCGCAGATGGGGACTGAAGCTTTCTTT.

V usage is TRBV18 and J usage is TRBJ2-1; tentatively, D is TRBD2 (6 bases). The CDR3 is made up of 15 amino acids. V was clipped by 3 bases and J by 2 bases, with 11 bases between them. From germline, CDR1 is KGHSH and CDR2 LQKENI. CDR3 amino acids: CASSPRLGPYNEQFF. Written as DNA, the CDR3 is TGTGCCAGCTCACCCAGACTAGGTCCCTACAATGAGCAGTTCTTC. The variable domain in full, with the rest retrieved from reference TRBV18 and TRBJ2-1, is NAGVMQNPRHLVRRRGQEARLRCSPMKGHSHVYWYRQLPEEGLKFMVYLQKENIIDESGMPKERFSAEFPKEGPSILRIQQVVRGDSAAYFCASSPRLGPYNEQFFGPGTRLTVL.

This chain connects TRBV5-1 to TRBJ2-3, with D maybe TRBD2 (6 bases). The CDR3 runs to 17 residues. The V gene's germline CDR1 is SGHRS and CDR2 YFSETQ. With 4 bases removed from V and 1 base from J, the gap between germline ends came to 19 bases. The CDR3 reads CASSPRGGVLGTDTQYF. As DNA, the CDR3 is TGCGCCAGCAGCCCTCGCGGCGGGGTACTTGGCACAGATACGCAGTATTTT.

The chain couples TRBV5-1 to TRBJ1-1; D is possibly TRBD1 (6 bases). Per the germline V gene, CDR1 is SGHRS and CDR2 is YFSETQ. The CDR3 consists of 14 residues. Trimming left V 1 base short and J 1 base short, with 8 bases between. DNA of the CDR3: TGCGCCAGCAGCTTGTACAGGGAGAACACTGAAGCTTTCTTT. It specifies CASSLYRENTEAFF.

The chain employs TRBV7-8 and TRBJ2-1; 7 nucleotides agree with TRBD2. The V and J ends lost 2 bases and 4 bases, in that order; junction bases with no gene match: 2. Germline V gene sequence: CDR1 SGHVS, CDR2 FQNEAQ. The CDR3 is 14 residues long. The CDR3 DNA reads as TGTGCCAGCAGCTTACTAGCGGCTTACAATGAGCAGTTCTTC. Its protein is CASSLLAAYNEQFF.

This chain links TRBV5-1 with TRBJ2-5; a weak D match, TRBD2 (6 bases). V lost 5 bases and J 5 bases, leaving 13 bases between the germline ends. Germline V gene sequence: CDR1 SGHRS, CDR2 YFSETQ. The CDR3 has 13 residues. The CDR3 spells CASSGGPQETQYF. CDR3 nucleotides: TGCGCCAGCAGTGGAGGGCCCCAGGAGACCCAGTACTTC. Supplemented by reference TRBV5-1 and TRBJ2-5, the full variable domain reads KAGVTQTPRYLIKTRGQQVTLSCSPISGHRSVSWYQQTPGQGLQFLFEYFSETQRNKGNFPGRFSGRQFSNSRSEMNVSTLELGDSALYLCASSGGPQETQYFGPGTRLLVL.

This chain uses TRBV5-1 with TRBJ1-4; TRBD1 might be the D (6 bases). The CDR3 covers 16 residues. CDR1 is SGHRS and CDR2 is YFSETQ in the germline V gene. Trimming cost V 5 bases and J 5 bases, with 19 bases left between them. The CDR3 here is CASSQVPGQGNEKLFF. The CDR3 DNA reads as TGCGCCAGCAGTCAAGTCCCGGGCCAGGGGAATGAAAAACTGTTTTTT.